This TCR beta chain appears in the sequencing data of a study of blood T cell repertoires in COVID-19. This clone was picked up one time. Source study methods: The authors estimated nucleated cell counts from reference gene primer amplification. Assay used: immunoSEQ multiplex PCR; TCRdb lists only in-frame clones, some missing. D and trimming were read from the DNA, whereas the V and J calls and clone size are those reported in that table. The top ten clones hold approximately 1.2% of a sample with fewer than 500,000 clones, about 90% of them seen once. Germline V gene sequence: CDR1 SNHLY, CDR2 FYNNEI. Trimming cost V 0 bases and J 1 base, with 9 bases left between them. The CDR3 extends over 15 amino acids. Participants came from roughly 25 US areas, aged about 18 to 90 years. Symptom resolution, clearance, or two negative PCRs marked donors in Cohort 3 as recovered.

The chain links TRBV2 to TRBJ2-5; possible D gene TRBD1, 5 bases. The clonotype originates from a young man who had recovered from COVID-19. Sequencing used PBMCs or T cells enriched from blood (not recorded which). The CDR3 is CASSEALGAQETQYF. The CDR3 DNA reads TGTGCCAGCAGTGAAGCGCTTGGGGCCCAAGAGACCCAGTACTTC.